The sequence of this T cell receptor beta chain was determined in a study of blood T cell repertoires in COVID-19 (TCRdb year 2020). The study in broad terms: The collaborator samples originated in the United States, Italy and Spain and spanned the acute and convalescent phases of COVID-19. The repertoires were released in a freely available public database meant as a resource for research on the immune response to SARS-CoV-2. A de-identified subject ID, COVID-19 status, age in years and sex were almost always included in the sample metadata. Subjects who had been exposed to COVID-19, were actively infected with it, or had recovered from it provided the deeply sampled blood TCRbeta repertoires that made up the dataset. Where available, HLA class I and class II types were taken from metadata supplied by the sample provider and were not determined by assay-based typing. The prospective study material was composed of cDNA or gDNA derived from T cells, B-cell-depleted T cells, or PBMCs. Samples were obtained from the ongoing ImmuneRACE study (first 160 participants) and from roughly 1,300 subjects provided by 6 global collaborators.

Overall study outcomes, separate from this receptor: How much clinical and demographic metadata was included differed by source and by participant, and the metadata was provided uncurated.

Each collaborating institution followed its own protocols to collect whole blood in K2EDTA tubes. For TCRbeta analysis, collaborators shipped samples as frozen whole blood, isolated PBMCs, or DNA extracted from either of those sample types. TCRbeta CDR3 regions were amplified from genomic DNA using the immunoSEQ Assay, a bias-controlled multiplex PCR. The study's own analysis went as follows. The number of nucleated cells in each sample was estimated by amplification of reference gene primers within the assay. Sequence reads were collapsed and filtered to measure the absolute abundance of every unique TCRbeta CDR3 rearrangement. For each sample, productive Simpson clonality was calculated by taking the square root of Simpson's diversity index across productive rearrangements. TCRdb carries this immuneACCESS record with in-frame sequences only. Its versions omit some clonotypes, under half of them owing to an unresolved V gene in the studies checked, with the rest unexplained. The V and J calls and clone size are taken from that table; D and trimming were inferred from the DNA. This sample comprises 200,000 to 300,000 clones, approximately 91% of them detected only once. Around 0.78% of the sample lies in the top ten.

CDR1 and CDR2 were assigned from the germline V gene as SGDLS and YYNGEE. Trimming takes 4 bases from V and 0 bases from J, and the germline ends sit 13 bases apart. The CDR3 goes from the cysteine to the phenylalanine over 15 residues. The entry retains the CDR3 DNA only, 45 bases that are in frame from base 1. Points on this clone: The target of this receptor is not known. No base qualities exist here, and no much larger clone lies one base off it.

The source is a woman in her 30s with acute or convalescent COVID-19. The sequenced material came from peripheral blood. The rearranged chain carries TRBV9 and TRBJ1-2; TRBD1 is a weak D gene call, 6 bases matching. The DNA reads TGTGCCAGCAGCCTTGGACAGCAAGCTAACTATGGCTACACCTTC. This sequence encodes CASSLGQQANYGYTF.